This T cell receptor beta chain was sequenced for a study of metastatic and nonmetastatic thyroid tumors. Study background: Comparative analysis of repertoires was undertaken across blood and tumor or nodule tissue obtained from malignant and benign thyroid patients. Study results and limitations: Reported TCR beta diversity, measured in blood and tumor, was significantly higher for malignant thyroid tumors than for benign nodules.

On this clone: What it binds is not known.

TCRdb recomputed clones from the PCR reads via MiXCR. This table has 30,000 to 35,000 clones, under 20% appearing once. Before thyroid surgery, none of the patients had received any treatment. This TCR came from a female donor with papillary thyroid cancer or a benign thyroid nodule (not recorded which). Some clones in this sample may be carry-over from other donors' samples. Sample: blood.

CDR3 protein: CASSLDSNSPLHF. The CDR3 nucleotides read TGTGCCAGCAGCTTAGATTCGAATTCACCCCTCCACTTT. The V call is TRBV7-8, the J call TRBJ1-6; D gene ambiguous. Germline assignment: CDR1 SGHVS and CDR2 FQNEAQ. The V and J ends lost 1 base and 7 bases respectively, with 5 bases between them. There are 13 residues in the CDR3.